This T cell receptor (beta chain) was captured by sequencing in a study of T cells in Graves' hyperthyroidism and ophthalmopathy (dated by TCRdb to about 2019). About the study as a whole: Peripheral blood samples were taken at the time of initial diagnosis, prior to any treatment. To identify TCR V-J signatures that set the groups apart, the researchers used a discovery cohort of roughly 100 patients, made up of under 50 with Graves' ophthalmopathy and 57 with stable Graves' hyperthyroidism. An independent validation cohort of 18 to 20 hyperthyroidism patients and about 16 patients who later progressed to ophthalmopathy tested prospective prediction of ophthalmopathy. The approximately 100 discovery patients were divided at random into training and test sets in a 7:3 ratio. In addition, the study compared T-cell repertoires in thyroid tissue and in blood from a handful of Graves' hyperthyroidism patients. Once sampling was done, hyperthyroidism patients were given methimazole at a starting dose of 30 mg daily, whereas ophthalmopathy patients were given high-dose intravenous methylprednisolone. The paper describes TCR Vbeta CDR3 sequencing of 120 to 150 peripheral blood samples, made up of 43 ophthalmopathy patients, roughly 75 hyperthyroidism patients and roughly 17 progressor patients.

Amplification of TCR beta CDR3 regions was carried out from RNA transcripts. For the first round of RT-PCR on the TCR CDR3, the HTBI primer set was used together with the Qiagen OneStep RT-PCR kit. Libraries were constructed in a second round of multiplex PCR, after which size selection and purification were carried out. The libraries were sequenced on an Illumina HiSeq2000 using paired-end 100 bp reads. The original pipeline was this. SOAPnuke was used to process the raw data, with reads discarded if the reads contained adapters or uncalled bases, had a mean Phred below 15, or lacked an exact constant-primer or identifier match. COPE v1.2.5 was used to merge high-quality paired reads, and clonotypes were defined as unique nucleotide sequences. MiTCR v1.1 was used to align clonotypes to the IMGT TRBV, TRBD and TRBJ reference segments. The analysis included only V-J combinations with a frequency above 0.0001, which together covered approximately 99% of the repertoires. The TCS score was defined as F50 (clonal expansion) divided by E x V (chaos), with BLOSUM62-based TCRdist calculated between CDR3 peptides within each V-J. Welch's t-statistics and random forest reduced fewer than 600 V-J features to 10 to 15, which were used in a naive Bayes classifier (R e1071). The raw public reads went through TCRdb reprocessing: fastp at Q25, MiXCR clone calling, in-frame beta chains kept. All rows with the same CDR3 protein become a single entry with the most common DNA and genes. These V and J calls originate from TCRdb's pipeline instead of the authors' own analysis. The table for this sample lists around 580,000 distinct CDR3 sequences; 16% of them were counted only once. Jointly, the top ten make up about 18% of the sample.

Study-wide findings and limitations: During validation, the model predicted progression to ophthalmopathy a median of roughly 7.1 months ahead of onset, with almost 71% sensitivity and more than 72% specificity. Sample size was not statistically predetermined, and investigators were not blinded to group allocation. Most expanded thyroid clonotypes (frequency above 0.001) were also detected in blood, suggesting blood repertoires may reflect thyroid immune responses. Ophthalmopathy was separated from stable hyperthyroidism by a 13 V-J signature model, with about 88% sensitivity and 81% to 83% specificity obtained in cross-validation and 80%/75% obtained in testing.

A patient counted as having stable Graves' hyperthyroidism if no progression to ophthalmopathy occurred over 18 months of follow-up. The hyperthyroidism patients were between 18 and 65 years old and newly diagnosed, with a disease duration of less than 2 months. Any patient with an uncontrolled infection, another autoimmune disease, pregnancy or lactation was excluded. Diagnoses were based on clinical symptoms, serum thyroxine and TRAb, thyroid ultrasound and orbital computed tomography. PBMCs were isolated from roughly 10 ml of fresh peripheral blood by Ficoll-Paque density gradient centrifugation. Trizol reagent was used to extract total RNA, and RNA quality was then checked on an Agilent 2100 Bioanalyzer. This clonotype was seen ten or more times. The antigen it recognizes is unknown. The sample holds no much larger clone one base away, and base qualities are not on file. The germline V gene supplies CDR1 SGHRS and CDR2 YFSETQ. The CDR3 runs 14 amino acids, cysteine and phenylalanine included. Only the CDR3 part of the read is kept: 42 bases, read in frame from the first base. V ends up 5 bases short and J 4 bases short, with an unmatched junction base count of 8.

Sequences were obtained from blood. The clonotype was recovered from a woman between 18 and 29 years old with Graves' hyperthyroidism. The chain is assembled from TRBV5-1 and TRBJ2-7; 8 bases in the middle match TRBD2. The DNA sequence reads TGCGCCAGCAGTTCTGGACTAGCCCAGTACGAGCAGTACTTC. This yields the protein CASSSGLAQYEQYF.